The sequence of this T cell receptor (beta chain) was determined in a study of blood T cell repertoires in COVID-19. Study-level background: The United States, Italy and Spain provided the acute and convalescent COVID-19 samples. T cells, B-cell-depleted T cells, or PBMCs provided the cDNA or gDNA that served as material.

Adults between roughly 18 and 89 years of age took part from some 25 US areas. In the authors' methods: Scientists estimated how many nucleated cells there were by amplifying reference gene primers. Generated by immunoSEQ multiplex PCR, the TCRdb table keeps only in-frame clones and is missing some. That table furnishes V, J and clone size, whereas the DNA furnished D and trimming. The repertoire holds around 140,000 clones, with roughly four fifths as singletons. The CDR3 runs to 15 residues. CDR1 and CDR2 (germline): SGHRS, YFSETQ. V shed 4 bases and J 3 bases; nucleotides not matched to a gene: 4. The sample holds one count of this clone.

Sequenced: PBMCs or T cells enriched from blood (not recorded which). This chain connects TRBV5-1 to TRBJ2-2; 9 bases align to TRBD1. The clonotype originates from a man aged 40-50 years with acute COVID-19. As DNA, the CDR3 is TGCGCCAGCAGCGGGGACAGGGCCTACACCGGGGAGCTGTTTTTT. Translated, it gives CASSGDRAYTGELFF.